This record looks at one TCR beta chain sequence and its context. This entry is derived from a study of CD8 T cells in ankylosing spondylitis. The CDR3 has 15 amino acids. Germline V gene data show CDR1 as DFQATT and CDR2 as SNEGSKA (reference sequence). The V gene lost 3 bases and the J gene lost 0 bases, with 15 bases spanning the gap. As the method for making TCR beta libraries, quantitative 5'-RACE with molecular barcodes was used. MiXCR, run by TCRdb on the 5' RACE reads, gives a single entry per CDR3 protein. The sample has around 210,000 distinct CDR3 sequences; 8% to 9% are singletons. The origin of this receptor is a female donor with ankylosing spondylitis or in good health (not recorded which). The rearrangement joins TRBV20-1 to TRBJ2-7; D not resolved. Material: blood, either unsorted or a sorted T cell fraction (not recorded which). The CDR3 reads CSARSGSGSSYEQYF. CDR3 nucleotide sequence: TGCAGTGCTAGGAGTGGGTCGGGTAGCTCCTACGAGCAGTACTTC.